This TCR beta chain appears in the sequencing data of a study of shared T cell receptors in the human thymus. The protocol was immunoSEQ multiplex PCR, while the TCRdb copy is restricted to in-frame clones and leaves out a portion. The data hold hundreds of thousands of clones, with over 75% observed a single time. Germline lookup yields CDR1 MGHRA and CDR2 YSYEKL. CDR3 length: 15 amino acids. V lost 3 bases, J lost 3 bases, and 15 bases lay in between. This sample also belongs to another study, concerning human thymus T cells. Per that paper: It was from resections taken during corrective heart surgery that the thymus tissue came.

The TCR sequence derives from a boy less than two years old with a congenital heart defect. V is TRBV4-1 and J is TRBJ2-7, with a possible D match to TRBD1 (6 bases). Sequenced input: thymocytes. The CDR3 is CASSQARQGHYEQYF. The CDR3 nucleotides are TGCGCCAGCAGCCAGGCCCGTCAGGGACACTACGAGCAGTACTTC.